The 25 T cell receptor beta chains presented below share a single source sample, sequenced in a study of PD-L1 blockade in urothelial cancer. The time point is: pretreatment peripheral blood. This table comes from immunoSEQ multiplex PCR, and its TCRdb copy is limited to in-frame clones, with some not included. The table includes tens of thousands of clones, 84% detected once. This sample comprised PBMCs, obtained around atezolizumab (anti-PD-L1) treatment. These receptor sequences come from a woman in her 70s with urothelial cancer.

The chain employs TRBV6-5 and TRBJ1-2, with TRBD1 identical over 9 bases. The CDR3 is 15 residues long. Germline V gene data show CDR1 as MNHEY and CDR2 as SVGAGI. J lost 3 bases, V lost 2 bases, and 4 bases had no gene match. The CDR3 reads CASSYRWTGDYGYTF. The CDR3 DNA reads TGTGCCAGCAGTTACCGCTGGACAGGGGACTATGGCTACACCTTC.

The rearrangement uses TRBV18 and TRBJ2-7; 8 positions match TRBD2. The CDR3 length is 16 residues. The V segment lost 3 bases and the J segment 5 bases; nucleotides outside the gene matches: 12. Germline CDR1 and CDR2: KGHSH and LQKENI. CDR3 loop: CASSPRSGREQDEQYF. The CDR3 DNA sequence: TGTGCCAGCTCACCGAGGAGCGGGAGAGAACAAGACGAGCAGTACTTC.

This rearrangement joins TRBV7-9 to TRBJ1-2, with 8 nucleotides matching TRBD1. The CDR3 is 15 residues long. With 5 bases clipped from V and 4 bases from J, the junction kept 9 bases outside the gene matches. CDR1 and CDR2 (germline): SEHNR, FQNEAQ (reference sequence). In DNA form, the CDR3 reads TGTGCCAGCAGCACCCGGACAGGGTCTGGCTATGGCTACACCTTC. This codes for CASSTRTGSGYGYTF.

Only one count was recorded for this clone. This rearrangement joins TRBV11-2 to TRBJ2-5; TRBD2 might be the D (7 bases). The CDR3 covers 14 residues. Germline CDR1 and CDR2: SGHAT and FQNNGV. Trimming removed 5 bases from V and 5 bases from J, with 15 bases in between. The CDR3 reads CASSQRTAGETQYF. CDR3 nucleotides: TGTGCCAGCAGCCAGAGGACAGCGGGGGAGACCCAGTACTTC.

The rearrangement links TRBV19 to TRBJ2-6; possibly TRBD1 for D (6 bases). Germline CDR1 LNHDA, CDR2 SQIVND (reference sequence). This CDR3 is 17 amino acids long. Trimming removed 4 bases at V and 0 bases at J, with 13 bases between. The CDR3 nucleotides are TGTGCCAGTAGTACCCGGGACACGAGCTCTGGGGCCAACGTCCTGACTTTC. This sequence encodes CASSTRDTSSGANVLTF. Full variable domain (outside the CDR3, taken from reference TRBV19 and TRBJ2-6): DGGITQSPKYLFRKEGQNVTLSCEQNLNHDAMYWYRQDPGQGLRLIYYSQIVNDFQKGDIAEGYSVSREKKESFPLTVTSAQKNPTAFYLCASSTRDTSSGANVLTFGAGSRLTVL.

The chain joins TRBV5-4 to TRBJ2-1, with 12 bases that match TRBD2. Germline CDR1 SGHNT, CDR2 YYREEE (reference sequence). The V gene end was trimmed by 4 bases and the J gene end by 3 bases; junction bases not matched to a gene: 5. The CDR3 has 16 residues. For the CDR3, the DNA is TGTGCCAGCAGCCCCAGGGGACTAGCGGGCTACAATGAGCAGTTCTTC. Translating gives CASSPRGLAGYNEQFF. Together with reference TRBV5-4 and TRBJ2-1, the CDR3 gives the full variable domain: ETGVTQSPTHLIKTRGQQVTLRCSSQSGHNTVSWYQQALGQGPQFIFQYYREEENGRGNFPPRFSGLQFPNYSSELNVNALELDDSALYLCASSPRGLAGYNEQFFGPGTRLTVL.

As concerns this clone: At the DNA level, this CDR3 is encoded by other sequences in the same sample as well. V and J are TRBV5-1 and TRBJ2-1, with 10 bases fitting TRBD1. CDR1 is SGHRS and CDR2 is YFSETQ in the germline V gene. The J segment lost 2 bases and the V segment lost 4 bases, leaving 3 bases of the junction unmatched. CDR3 length: 15 amino acids. Here the CDR3 reads CASSPGQGAYNEQFF. Written as DNA, the CDR3 is TGCGCCAGCAGCCCCGGACAGGGGGCCTACAATGAGCAGTTCTTC.

The chain joins TRBV5-1 to TRBJ2-3; 9 bases are a match to TRBD2. The length of the CDR3 is 15 residues. Germline V CDR1 and CDR2: SGHRS, YFSETQ. The V segment lost 4 bases and the J segment 3 bases; nucleotides outside the gene matches: 6. The CDR3 nucleotides are TGCGCCAGCAGCGCCACTGCGGGAGGGACAGATACGCAGTATTTT. Amino acid sequence: CASSATAGGTDTQYF.

This clone was picked up a small number of times. The chain carries TRBV5-6 and TRBJ2-7, with D tentatively TRBD2 (6 bases). There are 13 residues in the CDR3. Germline V lookup: CDR1 SGHDT, CDR2 YYEEEE. The V end was cut by 3 bases, the J end by 2 bases, with 9 bases between. Here the CDR3 DNA reads TGTGCCAGCAGCTCTACGGGGGCCTACGAGCAGTACTTC. It codes for CASSSTGAYEQYF. The full variable domain, rest sourced from reference TRBV5-6 and TRBJ2-7, is DAGVTQSPTHLIKTRGQQVTLRCSPKSGHDTVSWYQQALGQGPQFIFQYYEEEERQRGNFPDRFSGHQFPNYSSELNVNALLLGDSALYLCASSSTGAYEQYFGPGTRLTVT.

This clone was picked up one time. The gene calls are TRBV18 and TRBJ2-1, with 10 bases matching TRBD2. Trimming at V came to 1 base and at J to 9 bases, leaving 12 bases not matched to a gene. CDR3 length: 17 residues. The germline V gene encodes CDR1 KGHSH and CDR2 LQKENI. CDR3 sequence: CASSPRSAGLASLEQFF. The CDR3 DNA reads TGTGCCAGCTCACCACGATCCGCGGGACTAGCGAGCCTTGAGCAGTTCTTC.

The chain couples TRBV6-6 to TRBJ2-1; D call uncertain. CDR3 length: 11 amino acids. Germline values: CDR1 MNHNY, CDR2 SVGAGI (reference sequence). V shed 6 bases and J shed 3 bases, with 3 bases lying between them. DNA for the CDR3: TGTGCCAGCAGGAGCTACAATGAGCAGTTCTTC. It is translated as CASRSYNEQFF.

The rearrangement uses TRBV7-6 and TRBJ2-1, with TRBD2 matching over 8 bases. V was clipped by 6 bases and J by 0 bases; unmatched bases: 4. CDR3 size: 15 residues. Germline values: CDR1 SGHVS, CDR2 FNYEAQ. The CDR3 DNA reads TGTGCCAGCAGTCGAGCGGGGGCCTCCTACAATGAGCAGTTCTTC. Its translation: CASSRAGASYNEQFF.

The chain carries TRBV28 and TRBJ1-5; a weak D match, TRBD1 (6 bases). Between the trimmed V and J ends, which lost 3 bases and 6 bases, there was a span of 15 bases. Germline CDR1 MDHEN, CDR2 SYDVKM. CDR3 size: 15 residues. CDR3 in DNA: TGTGCCAGCAGTTTCCGGATTGCCAGGGGTCAGCCCCAGCATTTT. Its translation is CASSFRIARGQPQHF.

This sequence joins TRBV11-2 and TRBJ1-5, with 7 bases that match TRBD1. Germline assignment: CDR1 SGHAT and CDR2 FQNNGV. The CDR3 has 15 amino acids. V was pared by 1 base and J by 6 bases, with 6 bases of the junction left unmatched. DNA of the CDR3: TGTGCCAGCAGCTTAGGGACAGGAAGAGGTCAGCCCCAGCATTTT. Translating gives CASSLGTGRGQPQHF.

The chain is built from TRBV6-6 and TRBJ1-5; no definite D call. The V gene's germline CDR1 is MNHNY and CDR2 SVGAGI (reference sequence). This CDR3 has 15 amino acids. V gave up 0 bases and J gave up 5 bases, with 11 bases separating them. The CDR3 DNA reads as TGTGCCAGCAGTTACTCCGGACTATCTTATCAGCCCCAGCATTTT. Protein: CASSYSGLSYQPQHF.

This clone was recorded only once. This chain uses TRBV18 with TRBJ2-5; weak D call: TRBD1 (6 bases). Trimming took off 4 bases at V and 0 bases at J, with 12 bases between the two ends. Germline V lookup: CDR1 KGHSH, CDR2 LQKENI. CDR3 length: 15 residues. CDR3 DNA sequence: TGTGCCAGCTCACTCATCCGGGACAACCAAGAGACCCAGTACTTC. This gives the protein CASSLIRDNQETQYF.

This clone was found a few times. This rearrangement joins TRBV6-1 to TRBJ1-2, with D unclear. Per germline, CDR1 MNHNS and CDR2 SASEGT. Trimming took off 4 bases at V and 0 bases at J, with 9 bases between the two ends. This CDR3 spans 14 amino acids. In nucleotides, the CDR3 is TGTGCCAGCAGTGTTAACGCAGCTAACTATGGCTACACCTTC. Translation: CASSVNAANYGYTF.

The chain has TRBV10-1 and TRBJ1-2; 10 bases map to TRBD1. The V gene end was trimmed by 6 bases and the J gene end by 6 bases; junction bases not matched to a gene: 7. CDR3 length: 14 amino acids. CDR1 and CDR2 from the germline V gene are WNHNN and SYGVQD (reference sequence). DNA of the CDR3: TGCGCCAGCAGCGACAGGGGGCGCTGGGATGGCTACACCTTC. This sequence encodes CASSDRGRWDGYTF.

This chain uses TRBV27 with TRBJ2-1; 13 bases are shared with TRBD2. CDR1 and CDR2 from the germline V gene are MNHEY and SMNVEV (reference sequence). The CDR3 extends over 16 amino acids. The J segment lost 8 bases and the V segment lost 4 bases, leaving 8 bases of the junction unmatched. The CDR3 nucleotides are TGTGCCAGCAGTTCTCGGACTAGCGGGAGAGTATATGAGCAGTTCTTC. Translation gives CASSSRTSGRVYEQFF.

The chain uses TRBV2 and TRBJ1-2, with D possibly being TRBD1 (6 bases). The CDR3 has 15 residues. Trimming stripped 6 bases from V and 0 bases from J, with 14 bases between. CDR1 is SNHLY, CDR2 FYNNEI, per germline. The CDR3: CASREGTRPNYGYTF. The CDR3 nucleotides are TGTGCCAGCAGAGAGGGGACACGTCCTAACTATGGCTACACCTTC.

This clone has just one count. J is TRBJ2-3 and V is TRBV5-1; 9 bases are shared with TRBD2. The CDR3 loop spans 18 amino acids. The V gene's germline CDR1 is SGHRS and CDR2 YFSETQ. V was clipped by 2 bases and J by 1 base; unmatched bases: 11. The CDR3 DNA reads as TGCGCCAGCAGCTTCAGCGGGAGGAATCCTCTGGGCACAGATACGCAGTATTTT. Protein product: CASSFSGRNPLGTDTQYF.

The gene calls are TRBV19 and TRBJ2-4; TRBD2 agrees at 11 bases. V was pared by 2 bases and J by 2 bases, with 5 bases of the junction left unmatched. Germline lookup yields CDR1 LNHDA and CDR2 SQIVND (reference sequence). The CDR3 extends over 17 amino acids. The CDR3 sequence: CASSILAGGQTKNIQYF. In DNA, the CDR3 is TGTGCCAGTAGTATACTAGCGGGAGGCCAAACCAAAAACATTCAGTACTTC.

The chain links TRBV2 to TRBJ1-3; D ambiguous. Between the trimmed V and J ends, which lost 1 base and 0 bases, there was a span of 7 bases. The CDR3 has 15 residues. Germline V gene lookup returns CDR1 SNHLY and CDR2 FYNNEI. The CDR3: CASSEVRYSGNTIYF. CDR3 sequence (DNA): TGTGCCAGCAGTGAAGTACGCTACTCTGGAAACACCATATATTTT.

This chain joins TRBV28 and TRBJ1-1; TRBD1 matches at 8 bases. The trim removed 10 bases at V and 0 bases at J, leaving 7 bases unmatched. The CDR3 length is 14 residues. Germline V gives CDR1 MDHEN, CDR2 SYDVKM. The CDR3 DNA is TGTGCCACACTAGGACAGGGCATGAACACTGAAGCTTTCTTT. Its translation is CATLGQGMNTEAFF.

The chain is built from TRBV4-2 and TRBJ2-1; D unresolved. Germline values: CDR1 LGHNA, CDR2 YNFKEQ. Between the trimmed V and J ends, which lost 1 base and 5 bases, there was a span of 9 bases. The CDR3 runs 14 residues. CDR3 loop: CASSQAQVDNEQFF. CDR3 bases: TGTGCCAGCAGCCAAGCCCAGGTAGACAATGAGCAGTTCTTC.